The sequence of this TCR beta chain was determined in a study of identical twins. Whole-study results and caveats: In drawing conclusions, the study used cross-sectional statistical analysis and did not follow the same donors. Models underpredicted monozygotic twin sharing of out-of-frame TCR alpha. Excess low generation probability was seen in twin-shared out-of-frame alpha sequences.

The CDR3 has 14 residues. V lost 5 bases and J 5 bases, leaving 15 bases between the germline ends. The germline gives CDR1 PRHDT, CDR2 FYEKMQ (reference sequence). Healthy Caucasians supplied all donations. This clonotype came up a few times. Its antigen is currently unknown. TCRdb reprocessed the 5' RACE reads with MiXCR, giving one entry per CDR3 protein. The table has around 340,000 distinct CDR3 sequences, approximately 8.8% seen once. The receptor was isolated from a woman aged 45-65 years in good health. The genes are TRBV13 and TRBJ2-5, with no clear D. What was sequenced was naive T cells sorted from blood. The CDR3 here is CASSLNFAGETQYF. Here the CDR3 DNA reads TGTGCCAGCAGCCTGAACTTCGCCGGCGAGACCCAGTACTTC.